There are many counts of the clone carrying this T cell receptor (beta chain). The antigen is undetermined. The data were taken from a study of T-cell reconstitution after alpha-beta-depleted transplantation in children. Study findings and constraints: By about two months after transplant, alpha-beta T cells reportedly arose from several hundred graft clones that had expanded. Most T-cell counts and diversity one year after the transplant came from T cells that were newly produced.

Construction of the TCRbeta library involved unique molecular identifiers. TCRdb independently ran MiXCR on the PCR reads; one entry per CDR3 protein. Among more than 85,000 distinct CDR3 sequences listed, roughly 7.6% were seen once. The CDR3 contains 14 residues. Trimming cost V 7 bases and J 0 bases; bases outside gene matches: 3. The germline CDR1 and CDR2 sequences are SNHLY and FYNNEI. Here the sequenced sample was PBMCs, taken before TCRalphabeta/CD19-depleted stem cell transplant. V and J are TRBV2 and TRBJ2-7, with 10 bases matching TRBD2. The sequence was obtained from a boy between 2 and 10 years old with acute lymphoblastic leukemia, due to receive a stem cell transplant. The CDR3 loop is CASTGLAASYEQYF. CDR3 DNA: TGTGCCAGCACCGGACTAGCGGCCTCCTACGAGCAGTACTTC.